The 29 T cell receptor beta chains reported below all come from one sample, sequenced in a study of T cell changes during pregnancy in multiple sclerosis. Assay: immunoSEQ multiplex PCR; the TCRdb copy retains only in-frame clones and omits some. The sample carries fewer than 80,000 clones, more than 70% recorded once. Sequences were derived from peripheral blood, sampled in the first trimester of pregnancy. These receptors originate from a female donor in good health, enrolled as a control in a pregnancy study.

The chain uses TRBV6-1 and TRBJ1-2; the D is unclear. This CDR3 has 12 amino acids. CDR1 MNHNS and CDR2 SASEGT come from the germline V gene. Trimming pared 7 bases from V and 3 bases from J, leaving 9 bases between. DNA of the CDR3: TGTGCCAGCACTGGCTCAGACTATGGCTACACCTTC. This translates into CASTGSDYGYTF.

The chain employs TRBV15 and TRBJ1-1; possible D gene TRBD1, 5 bases. V was cut by 5 bases and J by 2 bases, with 18 bases left in between. This CDR3 contains 16 residues. Per the germline V gene, CDR1 is LNHNV and CDR2 is YYDKDF (reference sequence). CDR3: CATSRSGGGSNTEAFF. CDR3 DNA sequence: TGTGCCACCAGCCGATCGGGGGGGGGAAGTAACACTGAAGCTTTCTTT. Filled out from reference TRBV15 and TRBJ1-1, the complete variable domain reads DAMVIQNPRYQVTQFGKPVTLSCSQTLNHNVMYWYQQKSSQAPKLLFHYYDKDFNNEADTPDNFQSRRPNTSFCFLDIRSPGLGDTAMYLCATSRSGGGSNTEAFFGQGTRLTVV.

This chain connects TRBV4-3 to TRBJ2-1; 8 bases line up with TRBD1. Trimming took 6 bases from V and 6 from J; bases not matched to a gene: 10. CDR3 length: 15 residues. The germline gives CDR1 LGHNA, CDR2 YSLEER. The CDR3 sequence is CASSRPGQVGNEQFF. DNA of the CDR3: TGCGCCAGCAGTCGACCGGGACAGGTAGGCAATGAGCAGTTCTTC.

The gene calls are TRBV13 and TRBJ1-1; TRBD1 matches 8 bases. This CDR3 is built from 14 residues. Germline CDR1 PRHDT, CDR2 FYEKMQ (reference sequence). After removal of 0 bases from V and 3 bases from J, the junction contained 0 bases not matched to a gene. CDR3 sequence (DNA): TGTGCCAGCAGCTTAGGACAGGGGGACACTGAAGCTTTCTTT. This encodes CASSLGQGDTEAFF.

This chain links TRBV28 with TRBJ1-2; TRBD1 agrees at 11 bases. CDR1 and CDR2 from the germline V gene are MDHEN and SYDVKM. CDR3 size: 17 residues. J was trimmed by 4 bases and V by 6 bases; bases with no gene match: 13. The chain's CDR3 is CASSPSGTGGPLYGYTF. The DNA of the CDR3 is TGTGCCAGCAGCCCCTCCGGGACAGGGGGACCACTCTATGGCTACACCTTC.

V usage is TRBV28 and J usage is TRBJ1-2; D ambiguous. Germline V lookup: CDR1 MDHEN, CDR2 SYDVKM. V shed 8 bases and J shed 5 bases, with 18 bases lying between them. The CDR3 spans 14 residues. The CDR3 DNA reads TGTGCCAGCCAAACGGGAAGCAGCCAGTATGGCTACACCTTC. Translating gives CASQTGSSQYGYTF.

This chain links TRBV7-6 with TRBJ1-6; D may be TRBD1 (5 bases). The CDR3 loop spans 18 amino acids. V was clipped by 2 bases and J by 1 base, with 15 bases between them. Germline V lookup: CDR1 SGHVS, CDR2 FNYEAQ. CDR3 sequence reads: CASSLLQASSSYNSPLHF. CDR3 nucleotides: TGTGCCAGCAGCTTATTACAGGCGTCCTCTTCCTATAATTCACCCCTCCACTTT. The full variable domain, with the rest looked up from reference TRBV7-6 and TRBJ1-6, is GAGVSQSPRYKVTKRGQDVALRCDPISGHVSLYWYRQALGQGPEFLTYFNYEAQQDKSGLPNDRFSAERPEGSISTLTIQRTEQRDSAMYRCASSLLQASSSYNSPLHFGNGTRLTVT.

The chain combines TRBV7-2 with TRBJ1-4, with D tentatively TRBD1 (6 bases). V was trimmed by 6 bases and J by 8 bases, leaving 22 bases between them. The CDR3 is 16 amino acids. Germline CDR1 SGHTA, CDR2 FQGNSA. CDR3 loop: CASSQEPGHIGEKLFF. As DNA, the CDR3 is TGTGCCAGCAGTCAAGAACCGGGACACATAGGCGAAAAACTGTTTTTT.

J is TRBJ1-1 and V is TRBV7-8, with 7 bases identical to TRBD1. Looked up from germline, CDR1 is SGHVS and CDR2 is FQNEAQ. J lost 2 bases, V lost 10 bases, and 10 bases had no gene match. CDR3 length: 14 amino acids. CDR3 residues: CATTPRQGNTEAFF. DNA of the CDR3: TGTGCCACCACGCCTCGACAGGGAAACACTGAAGCTTTCTTT.

The chain carries TRBV6-1 and TRBJ2-7; 9 bases agree with TRBD1. Germline assignment: CDR1 MNHNS and CDR2 SASEGT. The V segment lost 6 bases and the J segment 5 bases; nucleotides outside the gene matches: 11. CDR3 length: 15 amino acids. For the CDR3, the DNA is TGTGCCAGCAGAAGCGCCGGGACAGGGAGTGACGAGCAGTACTTC. Translated: CASRSAGTGSDEQYF.

The rearrangement uses TRBV15 and TRBJ2-2, with D hard to call. Deletions cut 0 bases from V and 1 base from J, with 6 bases between. The CDR3 is made up of 15 amino acids. Germline values: CDR1 LNHNV, CDR2 YYDKDF (reference sequence). CDR3 in DNA: TGTGCCACCAGCAGAGATCCGAGGAACACCGGGGAGCTGTTTTTT. The encoded protein is CATSRDPRNTGELFF.

The J gene is TRBJ2-1, the V gene TRBV9, with TRBD2 identical over 8 bases. This CDR3 has 15 residues. Germline CDR1 is SGDLS and CDR2 is YYNGEE. V shed 4 bases and J 4 bases; nucleotides not matched to a gene: 7. The DNA of the CDR3 is TGTGCCAGCAGCCGGGGCGGGGGGAGGTACAATGAGCAGTTCTTC. Encoded protein: CASSRGGGRYNEQFF.

This clone has just one count. This rearrangement joins TRBV6-5 to TRBJ2-3; maybe TRBD2 (5 bases). The V and J ends lost 4 bases and 0 bases respectively, with 11 bases between them. The CDR3 has 15 amino acids. Germline assignment: CDR1 MNHEY and CDR2 SVGAGI. CDR3 bases: TGTGCCAGCAGTTCACCAGCGGCTAGCACAGATACGCAGTATTTT. Residues: CASSSPAASTDTQYF.

The chain couples TRBV19 to TRBJ2-7, with D tentatively TRBD1 (6 bases). This CDR3 comprises 14 residues. V dropped 3 bases and J dropped 5 bases, with 14 bases sitting between them. Germline CDR1 reads LNHDA; CDR2 reads SQIVND (reference sequence). The CDR3 DNA reads TGTGCCAGTAGTATGGGTCAGGGGTCGGACGAGCAGTACTTC. The encoded protein is CASSMGQGSDEQYF.

This clone was detected once. The chain employs TRBV6-1 and TRBJ2-1; TRBD1 agrees at 7 bases. The CDR3 totals 15 residues. Trimming removed 6 bases from V and 6 bases from J; junction bases left unmatched: 11. Germline assignment: CDR1 MNHNS and CDR2 SASEGT. In nucleotides, the CDR3 is TGTGCCAGCAGGCCCGGGACAGATCTCGCCAATGAGCAGTTCTTC. Residues: CASRPGTDLANEQFF.

The chain uses TRBV13 and TRBJ2-3, with TRBD2 as a possible D gene (6 bases). The V end was cut by 5 bases, the J end by 2 bases, with 11 bases between. CDR1 is PRHDT, CDR2 FYEKMQ, per germline (reference sequence). The CDR3 spans 14 residues. The CDR3 DNA sequence: TGTGCCAGCAGCCTCCGGACTACCACAGATACGCAGTATTTT. As protein: CASSLRTTTDTQYF.

V gene TRBV7-8 combines with J gene TRBJ1-2, with D unresolved. The germline V gene has CDR1 SGHVS and CDR2 FQNEAQ. Trimming shortened V by 4 bases and J by 0 bases, and 12 bases separated the two germline ends. CDR3 length: 15 residues. The CDR3 DNA sequence: TGTGCCAGCAGCTCTTCGGTCCCCGCTAACTATGGCTACACCTTC. This sequence encodes CASSSSVPANYGYTF.

This chain joins TRBV7-9 and TRBJ1-1, with unresolved D. Germline V gives CDR1 SEHNR, CDR2 FQNEAQ (reference sequence). The CDR3 loop spans 12 amino acids. V lost 8 bases to trimming and J lost 5 bases, with 12 bases between them. This CDR3 is CASGGMETEAFF. Written as DNA, the CDR3 is TGTGCCAGCGGCGGAATGGAAACTGAAGCTTTCTTT.

The CDR3 loop is CASSLGTSGRSDTQYF. CDR3 DNA sequence: TGTGCCAGCAGCTTGGGGACTAGCGGGAGATCCGATACGCAGTATTTT. The J gene is TRBJ2-3, the V gene TRBV5-5; 13 nucleotides align to TRBD2. The CDR3 contains 16 residues. J lost 6 bases, V lost 0 bases, and 4 bases had no gene match. Per germline, CDR1 SGHKS and CDR2 YYEKEE (reference sequence).

This chain joins TRBV5-1 and TRBJ2-7; D unresolved. Germline-derived CDR1 and CDR2 are SGHRS and YFSETQ. The CDR3 consists of 14 residues. V lost 0 bases and J lost 6, with 13 bases in between. The CDR3 reads CASSLDLAGGEQYF. The DNA of the CDR3 is TGCGCCAGCAGCTTGGATTTGGCAGGTGGCGAGCAGTACTTC.

This rearrangement joins TRBV11-3 to TRBJ2-7, with D possibly TRBD1 on 5 matching bases. The germline V gene has CDR1 SGHNT and CDR2 YENEEA. This CDR3 is 14 amino acids long. The ends were cut back, 2 bases at V and 0 bases at J, with 8 bases in the middle. The CDR3 reads CASSLTRDSYEQYF. The CDR3, as DNA: TGTGCCAGCAGCTTAACCAGGGACTCCTACGAGCAGTACTTC.

This clone was picked up one time. This chain connects TRBV28 to TRBJ1-5; no definite D call. Germline V gene lookup returns CDR1 MDHEN and CDR2 SYDVKM. The CDR3 totals 13 residues. Between the trimmed V and J ends, which lost 7 bases and 0 bases, there was a span of 7 bases. CDR3 loop: CASNTDSNQPQHF. CDR3 bases: TGTGCCAGCAACACAGATAGCAATCAGCCCCAGCATTTT.

This clone was seen once. J is TRBJ1-2 and V is TRBV25-1; D is ambiguous. The length of the CDR3 is 12 residues. Germline V CDR1 and CDR2: MGHDK, SYGVNS. V was trimmed by 7 bases and J by 14 bases, leaving 20 bases between them. The CDR3 reads CASTSLGGFETF. The CDR3 nucleotides read TGTGCCAGCACCTCTCTTGGCGGATTTGAGACCTTC.

The chain joins TRBV28 to TRBJ1-1; a weak D match, TRBD1 (5 bases). Trimming removed 10 bases at V and 0 bases at J, with 15 bases between. There are 14 residues in the CDR3. The germline CDR1 and CDR2 sequences are MDHEN and SYDVKM. CDR3 in DNA: TGTGCCACCAGCACAGGCACGGTGAACACTGAAGCTTTCTTT. Encoded protein: CATSTGTVNTEAFF.

V usage is TRBV6-4 and J usage is TRBJ1-4; maybe TRBD1 (6 bases). CDR1 is MRHNA and CDR2 is SNTAGT in the germline V gene. The CDR3 extends over 16 amino acids. Trimming took 3 bases from V and 2 from J, leaving 13 bases between them. The CDR3 spells CASSEPRGGTNEKLFF. Written as DNA, the CDR3 is TGTGCCAGCAGTGAACCCAGGGGCGGGACTAATGAAAAACTGTTTTTT.

The chain is built from TRBV18 and TRBJ1-2; tentative D call: TRBD1 (6 bases). CDR1 KGHSH and CDR2 LQKENI come from the germline V gene. The ends were cut back, 1 base at V and 6 bases at J, with 18 bases in the middle. This CDR3 is 16 amino acids long. In DNA form, the CDR3 reads TGTGCCAGCTCACCACAGACGACAGGTAACTCCGATGGCTACACCTTC. Protein: CASSPQTTGNSDGYTF.

The gene calls are TRBV19 and TRBJ1-1; D remains unclear. CDR1 and CDR2 (germline): LNHDA, SQIVND (reference sequence). The CDR3 covers 16 residues. Trimming shortened V by 5 bases and J by 1 base, and 17 bases separated the two germline ends. The CDR3 region is CASSPRFEASNTEAFF. The CDR3 nucleotides read TGTGCCAGTAGTCCCCGTTTCGAGGCGTCGAACACTGAAGCTTTCTTT.

This clone was observed a single time. The rearrangement joins TRBV7-2 to TRBJ1-5; D not certain. The germline V and J ends were trimmed by 3 bases and 5 bases, with 5 bases remaining between them. In germline, CDR1 is SGHTA, CDR2 FQGNSA. This CDR3 is 12 amino acids long. The CDR3 sequence: CASSFSHQPQHF. The CDR3 DNA sequence: TGTGCCAGCAGCTTTAGTCATCAGCCCCAGCATTTT.

The chain links TRBV11-3 to TRBJ2-1; 9 positions match TRBD1. The junction had 8 bases not matched to a gene; V was cut back by 3 bases and J by 8 bases. Per germline, CDR1 SGHNT and CDR2 YENEEA. This CDR3 spans 15 amino acids. CDR3 residues: CASSLEGQGVDEQFF. Written as DNA, the CDR3 is TGTGCCAGCAGCTTGGAGGGACAGGGTGTCGATGAGCAGTTCTTC.